This T cell receptor (beta chain) is from a study of CD8 T cells in ankylosing spondylitis. The study's findings and limits: Eight highly homologous variants made up a TCR beta motif, and this motif appeared characteristic of ankylosing spondylitis blood. Clones linked with disease were CD8+ and fairly uncommon in the peripheral blood.

Making the TCR beta libraries involved quantitative 5'-RACE with molecular barcodes. Each CDR3 protein is one row after TCRdb ran MiXCR on the 5' RACE reads. The data contain some 130,000 distinct CDR3 sequences, roughly 6.6% of them singletons. This clonotype has a handful of counts. Antigen unknown. J gave up 7 bases and V 7 bases, and 12 bases lay outside the gene matches. From germline, CDR1 is SGHRS and CDR2 YFSETQ. The CDR3 runs 16 residues. Sequenced: blood, either unsorted or a sorted T cell fraction (not recorded which). The J gene is TRBJ2-1, the V gene TRBV5-1, with TRBD2 identical over 12 bases. The sequence was obtained from a female donor with ankylosing spondylitis or in good health (not recorded which). CDR3 protein: CASSLAGGRFPNEQFF. CDR3 coding DNA: TGCGCCAGCTCCCTAGCGGGGGGGCGTTTTCCGAATGAGCAGTTCTTC.